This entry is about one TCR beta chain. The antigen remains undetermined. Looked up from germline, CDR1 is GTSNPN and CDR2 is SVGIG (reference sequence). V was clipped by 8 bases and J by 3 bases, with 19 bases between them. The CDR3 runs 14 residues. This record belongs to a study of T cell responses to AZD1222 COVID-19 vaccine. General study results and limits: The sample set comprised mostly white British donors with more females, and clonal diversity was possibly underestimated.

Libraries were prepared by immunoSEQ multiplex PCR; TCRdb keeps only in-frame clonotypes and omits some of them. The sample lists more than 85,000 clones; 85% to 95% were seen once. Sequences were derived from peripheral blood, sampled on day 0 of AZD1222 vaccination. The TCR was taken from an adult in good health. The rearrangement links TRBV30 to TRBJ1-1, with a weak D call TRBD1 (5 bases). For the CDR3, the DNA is TGTGCCGGGCCGGACCGGGGGGAGTACACTGAAGCTTTCTTT. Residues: CAGPDRGEYTEAFF.